This T cell receptor (beta chain) was retrieved from a study of CD8 T cells in Susac syndrome. CDR1 is PRHDT and CDR2 is FYEKMQ in the germline V gene (reference sequence). Trimming left V 5 bases short and J 0 bases short, with 10 bases between. CDR3 length: 14 residues. An amount of RNA that ranged from roughly 0.45 to 1 ug was reverse transcribed with random hexamers. The authors amplified TCR beta CDR3 across 54 Vbeta and 13 Jbeta using immunoSEQ multiplex PCR. TCRdb re-called the immunoSEQ multiplex PCR reads through MiXCR, storing one row per CDR3 protein. Of 120,000 or so distinct CDR3 sequences in the sample, just under 95% were seen once.

Sequenced sample: CD8+ T cells from PBMCs. The receptor comes from a human donor with Susac syndrome. The V call is TRBV13, the J call TRBJ1-2; D is possibly TRBD1 (6 bases). The CDR3 spells CASSKRQANYGYTF. The CDR3 nucleotides are TGTGCCAGCAGCAAAAGACAGGCTAACTATGGCTACACCTTC.